The 5 T cell receptor beta chains below all came from one sample that was sequenced in a study of shared T cell receptors in the human thymus. Data came from immunoSEQ multiplex PCR; TCRdb stores just in-frame clones and leaves some out. The top ten hold under 0.012% of the sample, which has 600,000 to 900,000 clones, roughly 88% seen once. The same sample was also used in a study of human thymus T cells.

Sequences were obtained from thymocytes. The source is a girl less than two years old with a congenital heart defect.

The J gene is TRBJ1-2, the V gene TRBV4-1; D is undetermined. The CDR3 runs 20 residues. Trimming shortened V by 0 bases and J by 4 bases, and 27 bases separated the two germline ends. CDR1 and CDR2 from the germline V gene are MGHRA and YSYEKL. The CDR3: CASSQDRVFDRGYGIYGYTF. The CDR3 coding sequence is TGCGCCAGCAGCCAAGATCGGGTTTTTGACCGAGGTTACGGAATCTATGGCTACACCTTC.

The chain couples TRBV30 to TRBJ2-7, with D possibly TRBD2 on 5 matching bases. This CDR3 spans 17 amino acids. Trimming left V 0 bases short and J 3 bases short, with 21 bases between. Per the germline V gene, CDR1 is GTSNPN and CDR2 is SVGIG (reference sequence). The CDR3 protein is CAWSVLLVGVGVYEQYF. CDR3 DNA sequence: TGTGCCTGGAGTGTACTCTTAGTCGGGGTAGGAGTCTACGAGCAGTACTTC.

The genes are TRBV2 and TRBJ2-7; D remains unclear. This CDR3 contains 12 residues. The V and J ends lost 8 bases and 8 bases respectively, with 16 bases between them. Germline CDR1 is SNHLY and CDR2 is FYNNEI. This chain's CDR3 is CASGASARKQYF. CDR3 coding DNA: TGTGCCAGCGGAGCGAGTGCAAGGAAGCAGTACTTC.

The chain uses TRBV7-9 and TRBJ1-1, with a possible D match to TRBD1 (5 bases). This CDR3 has 13 residues. The germline V gene has CDR1 SEHNR and CDR2 FQNEAQ (reference sequence). V was clipped by 4 bases and J by 6 bases, with 12 bases between them. The CDR3 region has the DNA TGTGCCAGCAGCTCGCGAGACAGCCCTGAAGCTTTCTTT. Its translation is CASSSRDSPEAFF.

The chain's CDR3 is CASSRDRGSVGQPQHF. The CDR3 DNA reads as TGTGCCAGCAGTAGGGACAGGGGGTCGGTTGGACAGCCCCAGCATTTT. The rearrangement links TRBV6-6 to TRBJ1-5; 11 bases are shared with TRBD1. Germline loops: CDR1 MNHNY, CDR2 SVGAGI (reference sequence). This CDR3 comprises 16 residues. J lost 7 bases, V lost 5 bases, and 10 bases had no gene match.